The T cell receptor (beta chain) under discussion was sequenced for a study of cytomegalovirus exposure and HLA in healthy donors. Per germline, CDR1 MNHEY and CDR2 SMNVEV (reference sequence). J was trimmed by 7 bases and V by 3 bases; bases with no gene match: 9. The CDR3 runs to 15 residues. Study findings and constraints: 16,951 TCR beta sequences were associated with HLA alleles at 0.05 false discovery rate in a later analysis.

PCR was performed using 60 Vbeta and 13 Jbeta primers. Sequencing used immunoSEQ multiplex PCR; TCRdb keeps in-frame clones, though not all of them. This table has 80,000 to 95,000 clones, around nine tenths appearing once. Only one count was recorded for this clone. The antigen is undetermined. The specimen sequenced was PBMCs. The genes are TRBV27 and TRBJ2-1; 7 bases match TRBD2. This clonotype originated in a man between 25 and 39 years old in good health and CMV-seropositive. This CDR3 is CASSFSAGRGNEQFF. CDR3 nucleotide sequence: TGTGCCAGCAGTTTCTCAGCGGGACGAGGTAATGAGCAGTTCTTC.